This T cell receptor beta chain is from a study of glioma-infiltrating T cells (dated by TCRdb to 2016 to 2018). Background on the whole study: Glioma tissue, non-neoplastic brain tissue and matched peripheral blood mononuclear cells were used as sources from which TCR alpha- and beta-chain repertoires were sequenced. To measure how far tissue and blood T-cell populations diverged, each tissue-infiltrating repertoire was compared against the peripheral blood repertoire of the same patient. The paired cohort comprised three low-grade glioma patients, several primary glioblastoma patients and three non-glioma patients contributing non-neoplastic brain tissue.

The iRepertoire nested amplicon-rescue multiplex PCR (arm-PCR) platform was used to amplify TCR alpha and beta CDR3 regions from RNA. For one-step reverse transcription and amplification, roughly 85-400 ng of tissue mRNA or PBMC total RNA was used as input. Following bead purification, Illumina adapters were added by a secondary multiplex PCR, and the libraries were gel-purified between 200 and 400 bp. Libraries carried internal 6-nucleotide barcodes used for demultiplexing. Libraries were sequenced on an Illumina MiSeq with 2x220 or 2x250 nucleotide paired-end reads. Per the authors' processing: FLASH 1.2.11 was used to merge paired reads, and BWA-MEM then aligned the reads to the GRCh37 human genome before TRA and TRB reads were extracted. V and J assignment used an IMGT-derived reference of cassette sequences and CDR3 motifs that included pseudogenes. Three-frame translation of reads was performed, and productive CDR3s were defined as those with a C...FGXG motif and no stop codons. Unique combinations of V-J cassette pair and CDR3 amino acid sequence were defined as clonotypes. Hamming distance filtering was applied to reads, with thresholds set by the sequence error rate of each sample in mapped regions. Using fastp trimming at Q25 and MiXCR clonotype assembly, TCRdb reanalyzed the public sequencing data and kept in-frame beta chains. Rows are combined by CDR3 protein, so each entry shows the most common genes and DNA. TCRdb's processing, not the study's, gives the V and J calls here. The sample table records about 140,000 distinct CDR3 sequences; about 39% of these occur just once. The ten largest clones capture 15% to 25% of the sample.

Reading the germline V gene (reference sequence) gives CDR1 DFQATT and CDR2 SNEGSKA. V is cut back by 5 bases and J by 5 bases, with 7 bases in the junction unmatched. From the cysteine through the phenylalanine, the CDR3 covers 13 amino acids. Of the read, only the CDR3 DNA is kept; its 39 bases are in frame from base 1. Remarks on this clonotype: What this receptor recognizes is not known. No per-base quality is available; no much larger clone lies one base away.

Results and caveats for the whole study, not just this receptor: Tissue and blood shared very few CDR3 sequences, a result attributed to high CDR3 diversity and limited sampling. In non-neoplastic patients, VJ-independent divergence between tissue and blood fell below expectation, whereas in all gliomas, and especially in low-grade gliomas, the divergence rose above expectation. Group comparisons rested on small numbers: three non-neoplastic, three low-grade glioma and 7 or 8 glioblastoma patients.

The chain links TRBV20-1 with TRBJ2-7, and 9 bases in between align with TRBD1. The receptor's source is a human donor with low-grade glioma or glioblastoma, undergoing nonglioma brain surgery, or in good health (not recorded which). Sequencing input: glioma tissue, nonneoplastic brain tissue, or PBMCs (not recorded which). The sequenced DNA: TGCAGTGCTGAACCGGGACAGGGCCACGAGCAGTACTTC. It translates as CSAEPGQGHEQYF.